This T cell receptor (beta chain) was sequenced during a study of blood T cell repertoires in COVID-19. For the study at large: The study drew acute and convalescent COVID-19 samples from the United States, Italy and Spain. T cells, B-cell-depleted T cells, or PBMCs supplied cDNA or gDNA.

This CDR3 comprises 16 residues. Trimming pared 0 bases from V and 3 bases from J, leaving 14 bases between. CDR1 and CDR2 (germline): SGHNT, YYREEE (reference sequence). In this sample, this clone turned up once. In the source study's methods: Amplifying reference gene primers gave estimates of nucleated cell counts. Only in-frame clones appear in the TCRdb table, and some are missing; sequencing was by immunoSEQ multiplex PCR. Clonal size and the V and J genes are those of that table, whereas D and trimming came from the DNA. The sample includes approximately 170,000 clones, 80% to 85% seen only once; the top ten take 11%.

Sequencing was performed on peripheral blood. The genes are TRBV5-4 and TRBJ2-3; possibly TRBD1 for D (7 bases). This sequence was found in a man aged 70-80 years with active or convalescent COVID-19. CDR3 protein: CASSLGRGRGTDTQYF. The DNA of the CDR3 is TGTGCCAGCAGCTTGGGGAGGGGGCGAGGGACAGATACGCAGTATTTT. The full variable domain, with the rest looked up from reference TRBV5-4 and TRBJ2-3, is ETGVTQSPTHLIKTRGQQVTLRCSSQSGHNTVSWYQQALGQGPQFIFQYYREEENGRGNFPPRFSGLQFPNYSSELNVNALELDDSALYLCASSLGRGRGTDTQYFGPGTRLTVL.